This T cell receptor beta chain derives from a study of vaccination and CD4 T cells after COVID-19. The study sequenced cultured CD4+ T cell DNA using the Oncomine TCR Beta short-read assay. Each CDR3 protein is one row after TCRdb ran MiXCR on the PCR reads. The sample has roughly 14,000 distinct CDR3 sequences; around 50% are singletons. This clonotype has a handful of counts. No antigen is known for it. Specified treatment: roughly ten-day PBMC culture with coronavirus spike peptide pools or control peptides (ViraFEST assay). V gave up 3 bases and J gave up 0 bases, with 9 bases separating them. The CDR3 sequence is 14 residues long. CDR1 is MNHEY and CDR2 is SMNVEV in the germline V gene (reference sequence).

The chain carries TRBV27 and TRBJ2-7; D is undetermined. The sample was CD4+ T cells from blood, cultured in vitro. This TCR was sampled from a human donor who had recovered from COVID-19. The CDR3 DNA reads TGTGCCAGCAGTTTGAGGTGGAGCTCCTACGAGCAGTACTTC. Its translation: CASSLRWSSYEQYF.